The 7 T cell receptor beta chains reported below all come from one sample, sequenced in a study of T cell repertoires in cytomegalovirus infection. TCRdb reprocessed the reads with MiXCR, giving one entry per CDR3 protein. The sample shows about 770,000 distinct CDR3 sequences, roughly 28% of them seen only once. The antigens for these receptors are not known. The sequenced sample was cultured CD8+ T cells from PBMCs, obtained from culture after CMV antigen stimulation. The receptors were gathered from a human donor in good health (CMV status not recorded). Some clones in this sample may be carry-over from other donors' samples.

This clonotype was seen just once. The chain couples TRBV6-5 to TRBJ2-1; D may be TRBD1 (5 bases). This CDR3 contains 15 residues. Germline V gives CDR1 MNHEY, CDR2 SVGAGI. The V end lost 2 bases, the J end lost 1 base, and 9 bases lay between the germline ends. The DNA of the CDR3 is TGTGCCAGCAGTTACGGGGCTTATTCCTACAATGAGCAGTTCTTC. Protein: CASSYGAYSYNEQFF.

This clonotype was detected a few times. This chain connects TRBV7-9 to TRBJ2-2; TRBD2 matches at 9 bases. The germline gives CDR1 SEHNR, CDR2 FQNEAQ (reference sequence). The CDR3 runs 20 residues. J lost 0 bases, V lost 2 bases, and 13 bases had no gene match. The CDR3 coding sequence is TGTGCCAGCAGCTTAACTTATAGCGGGGGTCCTTTCGCGAACACCGGGGAGCTGTTTTTT. Encoded protein: CASSLTYSGGPFANTGELFF.

The table lists this clonotype with a few counts. This sequence joins TRBV12-3 or TRBV12-4 and TRBJ2-7; TRBD2 might be the D (5 bases). With 5 bases removed from V and 3 bases from J, the gap between germline ends came to 23 bases. This CDR3 is built from 17 residues. The CDR3 loop is CASSDESRTSRHYEQYF. In DNA form, the CDR3 reads TGTGCCAGCAGTGACGAGTCCCGGACTTCCCGCCACTACGAGCAGTACTTC.

This clonotype was detected a few times. V gene TRBV15 combines with J gene TRBJ2-5, with 8 positions matching TRBD2. CDR1 LNHNV and CDR2 YYDKDF come from the germline V gene (reference sequence). This CDR3 region has 16 residues. V gave up 0 bases and J gave up 2 bases; unmatched junction bases: 5. In DNA form, the CDR3 reads TGTGCCACCAGCAGAGATGTACTAGCGGCTCAAGAGACCCAGTACTTC. This sequence encodes CATSRDVLAAQETQYF.

This chain connects TRBV7-8 to TRBJ1-2; D is unclear. V lost 5 bases and J lost 8, with 12 bases in between. The CDR3 loop spans 12 amino acids. Germline lookup yields CDR1 SGHVS and CDR2 FQNEAQ. CDR3 DNA: TGTGCCAGCAGCGCTCGTAGCAGCGGCTACACCTTC. Its translation: CASSARSSGYTF.

V gene TRBV27 combines with J gene TRBJ2-7, with TRBD2 identical over 8 bases. The ends lost 4 bases at V and 3 bases at J; junction bases unmatched: 11. CDR1 and CDR2 from the germline V gene are MNHEY and SMNVEV (reference sequence). CDR3 length: 16 residues. The CDR3, as DNA: TGTGCCAGCAGTTGGGCGGGGGGAGGAGGGGACTACGAGCAGTACTTC. Translated: CASSWAGGGGDYEQYF.

This clonotype was recorded a few times. The gene calls are TRBV7-6 and TRBJ1-2; D is possibly TRBD1 (6 bases). This CDR3 spans 17 amino acids. Per the germline V gene, CDR1 is SGHVS and CDR2 is FNYEAQ. The V gene lost 5 bases and the J gene lost 2 bases, with 21 bases spanning the gap. CDR3 protein: CASSPGWGQTVNYGYTF. CDR3 DNA: TGTGCCAGCAGCCCTGGCTGGGGACAAACCGTGAACTATGGCTACACCTTC.